This TCR beta chain was sequenced during a study of regulatory T cells in long-lasting Graves disease. Whole-study findings and limits: Analysis covered peripheral blood alone, not thyroid tissue. Favored usage of TRBV28, TRBJ1-2 and TRBJ2-5 was recorded in persistent disease.

With 0 bases removed from V and 3 bases from J, the gap between germline ends came to 6 bases. CDR3 size: 13 residues. Per the germline V gene, CDR1 is LGHDT and CDR2 is YNNKEL (reference sequence). Time point: persistent/refractory GD, antithyroid drugs over 5 years with positive TRAb. RNA isolated from PBMCs was used to make the TCR library. This clonotype was seen only a few times. Antigen: not known. Arm-PCR of CDR3 regions with iRepertoire HTBI primers generated TCR beta libraries. Each CDR3 protein gets one entry after TCRdb re-called the multiplex PCR reads with MiXCR. The sample holds 350,000 to 500,000 distinct CDR3 sequences, around 20% seen once.

The sequencing here drew on peripheral blood mononuclear cells (PBMCs), taken when the disease was refractory, from a patient treated with antithyroid drugs. The J gene is TRBJ2-7, the V gene TRBV3-1; D is ambiguous. This clonotype was sampled from a female donor with Graves disease. CDR3 in amino acids: CASSQESHYEQYF. The CDR3 DNA reads TGTGCCAGCAGCCAAGAGAGCCACTACGAGCAGTACTTC.